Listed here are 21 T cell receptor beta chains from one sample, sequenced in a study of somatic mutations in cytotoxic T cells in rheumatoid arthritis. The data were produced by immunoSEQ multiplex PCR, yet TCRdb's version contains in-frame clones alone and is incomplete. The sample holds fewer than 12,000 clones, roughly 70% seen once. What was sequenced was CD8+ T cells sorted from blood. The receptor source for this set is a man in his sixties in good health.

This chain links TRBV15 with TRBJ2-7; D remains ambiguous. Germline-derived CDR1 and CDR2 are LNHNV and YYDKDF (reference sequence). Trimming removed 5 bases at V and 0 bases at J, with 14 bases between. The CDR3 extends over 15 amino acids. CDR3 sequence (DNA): TGTGCCACCAGCGCCGGAGTGAGCCTCTCCTACGAGCAGTACTTC. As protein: CATSAGVSLSYEQYF.

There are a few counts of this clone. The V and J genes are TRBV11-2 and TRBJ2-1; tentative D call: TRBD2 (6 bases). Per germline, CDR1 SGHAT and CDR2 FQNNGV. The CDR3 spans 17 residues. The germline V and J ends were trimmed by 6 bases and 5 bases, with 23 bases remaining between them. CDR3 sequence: CASRPTIAAKVDNEQFF. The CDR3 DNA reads TGTGCCAGCAGACCGACTATAGCGGCAAAAGTCGACAATGAGCAGTTCTTC.

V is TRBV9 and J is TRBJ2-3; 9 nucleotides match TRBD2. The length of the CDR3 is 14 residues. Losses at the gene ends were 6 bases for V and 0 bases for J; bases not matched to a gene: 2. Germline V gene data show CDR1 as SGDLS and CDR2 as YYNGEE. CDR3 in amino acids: CASNLAGSTDTQYF. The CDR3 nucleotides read TGTGCCAGCAACCTAGCGGGGAGCACAGATACGCAGTATTTT.

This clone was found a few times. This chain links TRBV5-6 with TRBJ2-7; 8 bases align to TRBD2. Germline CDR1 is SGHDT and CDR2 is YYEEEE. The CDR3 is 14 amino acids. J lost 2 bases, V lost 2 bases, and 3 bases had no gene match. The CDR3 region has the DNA TGTGCCAGCAGCTTAGGCGGGAGGACCTACGAGCAGTACTTC. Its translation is CASSLGGRTYEQYF.

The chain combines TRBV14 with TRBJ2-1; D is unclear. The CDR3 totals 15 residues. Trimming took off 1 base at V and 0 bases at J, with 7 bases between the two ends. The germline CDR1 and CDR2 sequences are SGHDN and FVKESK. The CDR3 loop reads CASSQVTSSYNEQFF. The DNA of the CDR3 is TGTGCCAGCAGCCAAGTCACGAGCTCCTACAATGAGCAGTTCTTC. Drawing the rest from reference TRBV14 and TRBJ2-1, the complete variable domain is EAGVTQFPSHSVIEKGQTVTLRCDPISGHDNLYWYRRVMGKEIKFLLHFVKESKQDESGMPNNRFLAERTGGTYSTLKVQPAELEDSGVYFCASSQVTSSYNEQFFGPGTRLTVL.

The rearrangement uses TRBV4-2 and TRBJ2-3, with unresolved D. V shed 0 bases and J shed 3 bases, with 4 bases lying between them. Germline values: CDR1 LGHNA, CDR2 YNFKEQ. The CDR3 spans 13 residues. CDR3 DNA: TGTGCCAGCAGCCAAGAGCCTACAGATACGCAGTATTTT. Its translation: CASSQEPTDTQYF.

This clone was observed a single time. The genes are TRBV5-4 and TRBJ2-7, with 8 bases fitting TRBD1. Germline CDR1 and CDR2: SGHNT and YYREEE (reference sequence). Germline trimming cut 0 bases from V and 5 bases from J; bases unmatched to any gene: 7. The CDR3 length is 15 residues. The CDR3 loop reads CASSLVTGGYDEQYF. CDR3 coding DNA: TGTGCCAGCAGCTTGGTTACAGGGGGTTACGACGAGCAGTACTTC.

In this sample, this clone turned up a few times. CDR3 residues: CASSPGFGYGYTF. The DNA of the CDR3 is TGTGCCAGCAGCCCAGGTTTTGGCTATGGCTACACCTTC. The chain joins TRBV14 to TRBJ1-2; no clear D gene. CDR1 is SGHDN and CDR2 is FVKESK in the germline V gene. The CDR3 extends over 13 amino acids. V was shortened by 4 bases and J by 4 bases, with 10 bases between the two germline ends.

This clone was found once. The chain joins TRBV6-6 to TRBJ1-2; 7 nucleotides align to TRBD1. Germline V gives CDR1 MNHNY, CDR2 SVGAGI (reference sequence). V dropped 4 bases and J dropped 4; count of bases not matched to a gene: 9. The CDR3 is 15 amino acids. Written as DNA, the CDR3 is TGTGCCAGCAGTTTGTCGACAGGGACAGTCTATGGCTACACCTTC. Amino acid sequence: CASSLSTGTVYGYTF.

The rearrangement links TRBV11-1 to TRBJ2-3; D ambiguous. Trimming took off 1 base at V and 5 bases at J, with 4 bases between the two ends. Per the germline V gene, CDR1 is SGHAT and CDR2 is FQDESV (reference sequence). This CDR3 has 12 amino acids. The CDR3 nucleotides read TGTGCCAGCAGCTTAGGCGGAGATACGCAGTATTTT. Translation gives CASSLGGDTQYF.

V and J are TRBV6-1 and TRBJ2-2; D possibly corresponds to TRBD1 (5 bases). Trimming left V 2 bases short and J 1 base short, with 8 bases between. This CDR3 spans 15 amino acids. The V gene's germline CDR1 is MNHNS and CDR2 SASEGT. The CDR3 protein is CASSEFGQNTGELFF. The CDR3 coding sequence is TGTGCCAGCAGTGAATTCGGACAGAACACCGGGGAGCTGTTTTTT.

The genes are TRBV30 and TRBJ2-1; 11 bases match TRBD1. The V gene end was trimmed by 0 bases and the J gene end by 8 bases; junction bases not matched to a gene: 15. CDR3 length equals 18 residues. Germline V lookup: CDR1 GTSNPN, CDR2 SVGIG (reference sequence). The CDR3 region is CAWSVIPGGTGGYDEQFF. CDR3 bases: TGTGCCTGGAGTGTAATCCCTGGGGGGACAGGGGGATACGATGAGCAGTTCTTC.

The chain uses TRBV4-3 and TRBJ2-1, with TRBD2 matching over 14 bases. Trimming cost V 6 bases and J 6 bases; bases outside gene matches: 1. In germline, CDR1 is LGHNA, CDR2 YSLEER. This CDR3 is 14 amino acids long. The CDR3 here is CASSGLAGGNEQFF. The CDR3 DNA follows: TGCGCCAGCAGTGGACTAGCGGGGGGCAATGAGCAGTTCTTC.

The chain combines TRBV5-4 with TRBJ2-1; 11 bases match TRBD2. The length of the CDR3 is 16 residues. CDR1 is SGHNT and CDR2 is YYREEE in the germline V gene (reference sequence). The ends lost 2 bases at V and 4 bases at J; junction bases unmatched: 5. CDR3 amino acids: CASSFTGLAAYNEQFF. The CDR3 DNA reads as TGTGCCAGCAGCTTTACGGGACTAGCGGCTTACAATGAGCAGTTCTTC. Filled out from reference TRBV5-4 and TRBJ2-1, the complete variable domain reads ETGVTQSPTHLIKTRGQQVTLRCSSQSGHNTVSWYQQALGQGPQFIFQYYREEENGRGNFPPRFSGLQFPNYSSELNVNALELDDSALYLCASSFTGLAAYNEQFFGPGTRLTVL.

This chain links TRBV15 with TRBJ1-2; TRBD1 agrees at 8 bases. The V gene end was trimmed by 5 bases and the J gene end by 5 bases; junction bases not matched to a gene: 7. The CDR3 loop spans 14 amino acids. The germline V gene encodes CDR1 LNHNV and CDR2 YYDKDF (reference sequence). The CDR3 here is CATSLDRGGYGYTF. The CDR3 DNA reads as TGTGCCACCAGCCTAGACAGGGGAGGGTATGGCTACACCTTC.

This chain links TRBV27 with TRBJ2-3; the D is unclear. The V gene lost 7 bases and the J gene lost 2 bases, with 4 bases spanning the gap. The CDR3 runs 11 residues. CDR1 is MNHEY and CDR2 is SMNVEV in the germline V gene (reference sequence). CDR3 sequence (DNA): TGTGCCAGCACCAACACAGATACGCAGTATTTT. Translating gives CASTNTDTQYF.

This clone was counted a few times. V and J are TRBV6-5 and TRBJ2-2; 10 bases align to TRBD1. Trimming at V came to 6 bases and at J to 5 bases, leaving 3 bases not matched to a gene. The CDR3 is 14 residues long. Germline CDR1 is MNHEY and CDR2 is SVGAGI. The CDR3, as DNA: TGTGCCAGCAGAGGACAGGGGGGAACCGGGGAGCTGTTTTTT. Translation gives CASRGQGGTGELFF.

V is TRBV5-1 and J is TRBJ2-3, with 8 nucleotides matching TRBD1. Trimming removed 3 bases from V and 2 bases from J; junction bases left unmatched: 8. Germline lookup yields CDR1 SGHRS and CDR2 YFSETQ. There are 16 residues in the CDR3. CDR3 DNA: TGCGCCAGCAGCTGGGGACAGGCACCGACCACAGATACGCAGTATTTT. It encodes CASSWGQAPTTDTQYF.

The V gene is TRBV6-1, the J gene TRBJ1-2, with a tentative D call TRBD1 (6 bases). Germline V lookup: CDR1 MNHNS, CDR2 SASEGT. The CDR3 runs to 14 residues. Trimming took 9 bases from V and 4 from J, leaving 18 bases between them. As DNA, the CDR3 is TGTGCCAGTCTGGGTGAGGGGGTTCTCTATGGCTACACCTTC. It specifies CASLGEGVLYGYTF.

The CDR3 loop reads CASSVGGSYNEQFF. The CDR3 nucleotides are TGTGCCAGCAGCGTGGGCGGCAGCTACAATGAGCAGTTCTTC. V and J are TRBV7-2 and TRBJ2-1, with D uncertain. The CDR3 spans 14 residues. CDR1 SGHTA and CDR2 FQGNSA come from the germline V gene. V was pared by 5 bases and J by 3 bases, with 11 bases between. Complete variable domain (other parts from reference TRBV7-2 and TRBJ2-1): GAGVSQSPSNKVTEKGKDVELRCDPISGHTALYWYRQSLGQGLEFLIYFQGNSAPDKSGLPSDRFSAERTGGSVSTLTIQRTQQEDSAVYLCASSVGGSYNEQFFGPGTRLTVL.

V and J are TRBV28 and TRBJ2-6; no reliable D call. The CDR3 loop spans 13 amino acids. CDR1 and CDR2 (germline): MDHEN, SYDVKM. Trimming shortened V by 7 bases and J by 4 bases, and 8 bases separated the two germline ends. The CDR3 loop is CASTHRGANVLTF. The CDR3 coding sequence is TGTGCCAGCACCCATCGGGGGGCCAACGTCCTGACTTTC.